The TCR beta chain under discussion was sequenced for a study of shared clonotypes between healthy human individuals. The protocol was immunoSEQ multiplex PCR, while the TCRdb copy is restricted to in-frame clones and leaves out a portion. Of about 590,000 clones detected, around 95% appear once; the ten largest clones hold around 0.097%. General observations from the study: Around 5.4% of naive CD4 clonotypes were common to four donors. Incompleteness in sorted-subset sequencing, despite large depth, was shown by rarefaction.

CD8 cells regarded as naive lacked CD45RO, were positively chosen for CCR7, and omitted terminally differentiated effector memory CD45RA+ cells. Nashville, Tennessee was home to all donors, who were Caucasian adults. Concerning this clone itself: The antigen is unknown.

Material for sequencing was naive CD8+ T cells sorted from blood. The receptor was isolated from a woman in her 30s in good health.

CDR3 loop: CASSFETPEAFF. In nucleotides, the CDR3 is TGTGCCAGCAGCTTTGAGACCCCTGAAGCTTTCTTT. The rearrangement joins TRBV7-2 to TRBJ1-1, with D uncertain. Germline assignment: CDR1 SGHTA and CDR2 FQGNSA. V lost 3 bases, J lost 6 bases, and 8 bases lay in between. The CDR3 is made up of 12 amino acids.